Presented here are 10 T cell receptor beta chains from one specimen sequenced in a study of blood T cell repertoires in COVID-19. Generated by immunoSEQ multiplex PCR, the TCRdb table keeps only in-frame clones and is missing some. This repertoire shows about 90,000 clones, roughly 90% found once; its top ten account for 1.5% to 2%. The specimen sequenced was peripheral blood. The receptors were sampled from a man older than 75 with acute or convalescent COVID-19.

The chain joins TRBV5-1 to TRBJ2-1, with a possible D match to TRBD1 (5 bases). The CDR3 length is 13 residues. With 1 base removed from V and 7 bases from J, the gap between germline ends came to 9 bases. Germline CDR1 SGHRS, CDR2 YFSETQ. The CDR3 here is CASSLSGINEQFF. CDR3 coding DNA: TGCGCCAGCAGCTTGTCAGGGATTAATGAGCAGTTCTTC.

Only one count was recorded for this clone. V is TRBV12-5 and J is TRBJ1-3; 7 positions match TRBD1. The germline CDR1 and CDR2 sequences are LGHNT and FRNRAP. The CDR3 contains 13 residues. V was clipped by 6 bases and J by 2 bases; unmatched bases: 1. CDR3 protein: CASGTGAGNTIYF. In nucleotides, the CDR3 is TGTGCTAGTGGAACAGGGGCTGGAAACACCATATATTTT.

The chain couples TRBV19 to TRBJ1-1, with 8 bases lining up with TRBD1. Unmatched junction bases numbered 17, after V lost 3 bases and J lost 2 bases. Germline CDR1 reads LNHDA; CDR2 reads SQIVND (reference sequence). This CDR3 has 19 amino acids. The CDR3 sequence: CASSIRTPGQGGINTEAFF. CDR3 DNA sequence: TGTGCCAGTAGTATCCGTACGCCAGGACAGGGCGGTATAAACACTGAAGCTTTCTTT. The whole variable domain, remainder taken from reference TRBV19 and TRBJ1-1, is DGGITQSPKYLFRKEGQNVTLSCEQNLNHDAMYWYRQDPGQGLRLIYYSQIVNDFQKGDIAEGYSVSREKKESFPLTVTSAQKNPTAFYLCASSIRTPGQGGINTEAFFGQGTRLTVV.

Only one count was recorded for this clone. The V gene is TRBV11-2, the J gene TRBJ2-7; 13 bases agree with TRBD2. V gave up 5 bases and J gave up 4 bases; unmatched junction bases: 8. Looked up from germline, CDR1 is SGHAT and CDR2 is FQNNGV. The CDR3 has 16 amino acids. The CDR3: CASSPGTSGNFYEQYF. CDR3 coding DNA: TGTGCCAGCAGCCCGGGGACTAGCGGGAACTTTTACGAGCAGTACTTC.

V usage is TRBV7-2 and J usage is TRBJ2-7, with TRBD2 matching 7 bases. Trimming removed 5 bases from V and 2 bases from J; junction bases left unmatched: 9. There are 15 residues in the CDR3. In germline, CDR1 is SGHTA, CDR2 FQGNSA. As DNA, the CDR3 is TGTGCCAGCAGCCTACGACTAGCCGGGCCCTACGAGCAGTACTTC. Protein: CASSLRLAGPYEQYF.

This sequence joins TRBV5-8 and TRBJ1-6, with 7 positions matching TRBD1. CDR1 is SGHTS and CDR2 is YDEGEE in the germline V gene. V was pared by 0 bases and J by 7 bases, with 1 base of the junction left unmatched. The CDR3 sequence is 14 residues long. CDR3 sequence: CASSLAGGNSPLHF. CDR3 bases: TGTGCCAGCAGCTTGGCAGGGGGGAATTCACCCCTCCACTTT.

CDR3 nucleotides: TGTGCCAGCAGCTTAGGGGGGACAGGGGAAGAATACGAGCAGTACTTC. Translated: CASSLGGTGEEYEQYF. The chain couples TRBV11-2 to TRBJ2-7; 10 nucleotides line up with TRBD1. The CDR3 runs 16 residues. Germline loops: CDR1 SGHAT, CDR2 FQNNGV. V was pared by 1 base and J by 4 bases, with 7 bases of the junction left unmatched.

This chain uses TRBV28 with TRBJ2-7, with D possibly being TRBD2 (5 bases). Trimming took off 5 bases at V and 0 bases at J, with 14 bases between the two ends. The CDR3 contains 15 residues. The germline V gene encodes CDR1 MDHEN and CDR2 SYDVKM. DNA for the CDR3: TGTGCCAGCAGTAGAATAGCGATTAGCTCCTACGAGCAGTACTTC. It specifies CASSRIAISSYEQYF.

The V call is TRBV11-1, the J call TRBJ2-7; D gene uncertain. This CDR3 contains 15 residues. Trimming cost V 2 bases and J 0 bases, with 11 bases left between them. In germline, CDR1 is SGHAT, CDR2 FQDESV (reference sequence). CDR3 protein: CASSLLGSPSYEQYF. CDR3 in DNA: TGTGCCAGCAGCTTATTGGGCAGTCCCTCCTACGAGCAGTACTTC.

This chain uses TRBV30 with TRBJ2-1; 11 bases map to TRBD2. The CDR3 runs to 15 residues. In germline, CDR1 is GTSNPN, CDR2 SVGIG (reference sequence). V shed 0 bases, J shed 9 bases, and the junction held 7 bases outside the gene matches. Here the CDR3 DNA reads TGTGCCTGGAGTGTACTACTAGCGGGAGTTGGTGAGCAGTTCTTC. Its translation: CAWSVLLAGVGEQFF.